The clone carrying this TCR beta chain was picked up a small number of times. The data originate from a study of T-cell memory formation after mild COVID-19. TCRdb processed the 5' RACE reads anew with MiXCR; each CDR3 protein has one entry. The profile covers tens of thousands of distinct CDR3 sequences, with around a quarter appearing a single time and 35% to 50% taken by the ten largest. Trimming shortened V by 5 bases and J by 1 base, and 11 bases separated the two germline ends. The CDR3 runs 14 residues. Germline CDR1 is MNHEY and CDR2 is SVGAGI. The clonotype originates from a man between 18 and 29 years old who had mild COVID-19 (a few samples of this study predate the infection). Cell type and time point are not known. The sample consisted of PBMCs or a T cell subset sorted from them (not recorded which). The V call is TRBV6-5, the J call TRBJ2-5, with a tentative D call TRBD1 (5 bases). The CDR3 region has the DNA TGTGCCAGCAGTCCCGGTAGGGGCCAAGAGACCCAGTACTTC. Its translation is CASSPGRGQETQYF.